The 30 T cell receptor beta chains below all came from one sample that was sequenced in a study of glioma-infiltrating T cells. Amplification of TCR alpha and beta CDR3 regions from RNA used iRepertoire nested multiplex PCR. MiXCR, run by TCRdb on the multiplex PCR reads, gives a single entry per CDR3 protein. The sample lists 100,000 to 150,000 distinct CDR3 sequences; around 25% were seen once. Sequences were obtained from glioma tissue, nonneoplastic brain tissue, or PBMCs (not recorded which). These TCRs come from a human donor with low-grade glioma or glioblastoma, undergoing nonglioma brain surgery, or in good health (not recorded which).

In this sample, this clonotype turned up many times. The chain uses TRBV6-1 and TRBJ2-3, with D possibly TRBD2 on 5 matching bases. Germline CDR1 reads MNHNS; CDR2 reads SASEGT. This CDR3 has 14 residues. Trimming removed 7 bases from V and 0 bases from J, with 11 bases in between. The CDR3 nucleotides are TGTGCCAGCATGGAGTGGACTAGCACAGATACGCAGTATTTT. This gives the protein CASMEWTSTDTQYF.

This clonotype has a count of ten or more. This rearrangement joins TRBV7-2 to TRBJ2-3, with unresolved D. The CDR3 sequence is 15 residues long. Trimming shortened V by 7 bases and J by 2 bases, and 16 bases separated the two germline ends. Germline assignment: CDR1 SGHTA and CDR2 FQGNSA. Here the CDR3 DNA reads TGTGCCAGCACCCCCCGTTGGGGTTTCACAGATACGCAGTATTTT. Translated, it gives CASTPRWGFTDTQYF.

This clonotype was counted only a few times. The V gene is TRBV10-3, the J gene TRBJ1-1; D possibly corresponds to TRBD1 (5 bases). Trimming left V 3 bases short and J 5 bases short, with 16 bases between. The germline V gene has CDR1 ENHRY and CDR2 SYGVKD. The CDR3 is made up of 15 amino acids. The DNA of the CDR3 is TGTGCCATCAGTGATTGGAGGGGAGGGCGGACTGAAGCTTTCTTT. Amino acids: CAISDWRGGRTEAFF.

The sample holds many counts of this clonotype. The DNA for the CDR3 is TGTGCCAGCTCACCACCGGGCAGTGCCTATGGCTACACCTTC. It translates to CASSPPGSAYGYTF. This rearrangement joins TRBV18 to TRBJ1-2, with unresolved D. V lost 0 bases and J lost 4, with 9 bases in between. This CDR3 has 14 amino acids. Per germline, CDR1 KGHSH and CDR2 LQKENI.

This clonotype has only a few counts. V gene TRBV10-3 combines with J gene TRBJ2-3; D may match TRBD1 or TRBD2 (5 bases each). With 3 bases removed from V and 6 bases from J, the gap between germline ends came to 13 bases. The CDR3 sequence is 14 residues long. Germline V gives CDR1 ENHRY, CDR2 SYGVKD. CDR3 sequence: CAISDRGAPDTQYF. CDR3 DNA sequence: TGTGCCATCAGTGACCGAGGGGCCCCGGATACGCAGTATTTT.

The chain links TRBV4-2 to TRBJ2-3; 14 bases fit TRBD2. The germline V gene encodes CDR1 LGHNA and CDR2 YNFKEQ. V lost 0 bases and J lost 6; bases outside the gene matches: 2. The CDR3 is made up of 16 amino acids. CDR3 nucleotides: TGTGCCAGCAGCCAAGAGCGGACTAGCGGGGGGGATACGCAGTATTTT. Translating gives CASSQERTSGGDTQYF.

This clonotype was observed a single time. This chain uses TRBV7-6 with TRBJ2-5; the D call may be TRBD1 or TRBD2 (5 bases each). V lost 5 bases to trimming and J lost 2 bases, with 12 bases between them. The V gene's germline CDR1 is SGHVS and CDR2 FNYEAQ. The CDR3 runs 14 residues. The CDR3, as DNA: TGTGCCAGCAGCCCCGGGACGAGGCAAGAGACCCAGTACTTC. Translation: CASSPGTRQETQYF.

A remark on this clonotype: Being one base from a much bigger clone, this may be a read error. The J gene is TRBJ2-1, the V gene TRBV15; 8 nucleotides line up with TRBD2. The CDR3 extends over 17 amino acids. Germline CDR1 reads LNHNV; CDR2 reads YYDKDF (reference sequence). The CDR3 sequence is CATSISAGEGFYNEQLF. The CDR3 DNA follows: TGTGCCACCAGCATTTCAGCGGGGGAGGGATTTTACAATGAGCAGCTCTTC. Full variable domain (missing parts from reference TRBV15 and TRBJ2-1): DAMVIQNPRYQVTQFGKPVTLSCSQTLNHNVMYWYQQKSSQAPKLLFHYYDKDFNNEADTPDNFQSRRPNTSFCFLDIRSPGLGDTAMYLCATSISAGEGFYNEQLFGPGTRLTVL.

This clonotype was counted between two and nine times. This chain uses TRBV29-1 with TRBJ1-3; TRBD1 might be the D (5 bases). Per germline, CDR1 SQVTM and CDR2 ANQGSEA. V lost 6 bases to trimming and J lost 0 bases, with 12 bases between them. CDR3 length: 14 amino acids. This CDR3 is CSVGAGPSGNTIYF. The CDR3, as DNA: TGCAGCGTCGGGGCCGGGCCCTCTGGAAACACCATATATTTT.

This clonotype was seen ten or more times. This chain joins TRBV5-1 and TRBJ1-1, with unresolved D. The CDR3 covers 13 residues. Germline V gene sequence: CDR1 SGHRS, CDR2 YFSETQ. Trimming left V 3 bases short and J 5 bases short, with 11 bases between. DNA of the CDR3: TGCGCCAGCAGCTCGATGGACGGTACTGAAGCTTTCTTT. Translating it yields CASSSMDGTEAFF.

The rearrangement links TRBV29-1 to TRBJ2-1; D is perhaps TRBD1 or TRBD2 (6 bases each). Trimming cost V 3 bases and J 7 bases, with 13 bases left between them. The germline gives CDR1 SQVTM, CDR2 ANQGSEA. The length of the CDR3 is 13 residues. The CDR3 protein is CSVDARRGNEQFF. CDR3 nucleotides: TGCAGCGTTGACGCCCGGAGGGGGAATGAGCAGTTCTTC.

Points on this clonotype: Its ends do not fully match the called genes, so a read error is possible. The chain has TRBV4-1 and TRBJ2-6; D is possibly TRBD1 or TRBD2 (5 bases each). Germline CDR1 MGHRA, CDR2 YSYEKL. The CDR3 is 14 amino acids. This CDR3 reads CASSSGPGADVLTF. The CDR3 bases are TGCGCCAGCAGCTCAGGGCCCGGGGCCGACGTCCTGACTTTC.

This chain's CDR3 is CASSPAGSLQPQHF. The CDR3 DNA follows: TGTGCCAGTAGTCCCGCAGGGTCTCTTCAGCCCCAGCATTTT. The chain joins TRBV19 to TRBJ1-5; weak D call: TRBD1 (5 bases). CDR1 and CDR2 (germline): LNHDA, SQIVND (reference sequence). This CDR3 region has 14 residues. The V and J ends lost 5 bases and 6 bases respectively, with 14 bases between them.

This clonotype was counted a few times. The rearrangement links TRBV24-1 to TRBJ1-5; possible D gene TRBD1, 5 bases. The CDR3 is made up of 15 amino acids. Looked up from germline, CDR1 is KGHDR and CDR2 is SFDVKD. V was pared by 12 bases and J by 1 base, with 18 bases between. The CDR3 loop is CAPSRGGLSNQPQHF. CDR3 DNA sequence: TGTGCCCCATCCCGTGGGGGTCTGAGCAATCAGCCCCAGCATTTT.

This clonotype was seen a handful of times. The chain carries TRBV5-4 and TRBJ2-3; 12 bases map to TRBD1. Looked up from germline, CDR1 is SGHNT and CDR2 is YYREEE (reference sequence). The CDR3 contains 17 residues. Trimming cost V 4 bases and J 4 bases; bases outside gene matches: 10. The CDR3 coding sequence is TGTGCCAGCAGCGGTTCCGGGACAGGGGGCCGGGCAGATACGCAGTATTTT. It specifies CASSGSGTGGRADTQYF.

Remarks on this clonotype: A junction boundary mismatches the germline segment, possibly from a read error. This chain links TRBV12-3 or TRBV12-4 with TRBJ2-5; D is uncertain. The CDR3 has 11 amino acids. The CDR3 coding sequence is TGTGCCAGCAGTCTCCAAAAGACCCAGTACTTC. This encodes CASSLQKTQYF.

The chain employs TRBV3-1 and TRBJ2-5; D call uncertain. Deletions cut 5 bases from V and 2 bases from J, with 3 bases between. The CDR3 length is 11 residues. Germline V CDR1 and CDR2: LGHDT, YNNKEL (reference sequence). In DNA form, the CDR3 reads TGTGCCAGCAGCAATCAAGAGACCCAGTACTTC. Protein: CASSNQETQYF.

The chain is built from TRBV12-3 or TRBV12-4 and TRBJ2-3; 9 bases agree with TRBD1. With V trimmed by 7 bases and J by 5 bases, 7 bases remained unmatched. The CDR3 sequence is 14 residues long. CDR3 amino acids: CASTYRGLGDTQYF. The CDR3 DNA reads TGTGCCAGCACCTACAGGGGGCTGGGAGATACGCAGTATTTT.

This clonotype was picked up a small number of times. V is TRBV3-1 and J is TRBJ1-1; D uncertain. From germline, CDR1 is LGHDT and CDR2 YNNKEL (reference sequence). V was clipped by 0 bases and J by 4 bases, with 12 bases between them. The CDR3 sequence is 15 residues long. The CDR3 nucleotides are TGTGCCAGCAGCCAAGATTTGCGAGGGATCACTGAAGCTTTCTTT. Amino acids: CASSQDLRGITEAFF.

The sample holds many counts of this clonotype. V gene TRBV27 combines with J gene TRBJ1-1, with a weak D call TRBD1 (5 bases). V was trimmed by 3 bases and J by 5 bases, leaving 10 bases between them. The germline V gene has CDR1 MNHEY and CDR2 SMNVEV (reference sequence). This CDR3 has 13 amino acids. CDR3 in DNA: TGTGCCAGCAGTTTGTACAGACAGACTGAAGCTTTCTTT. Its translation: CASSLYRQTEAFF.

This clonotype occurred many times. V and J are TRBV6-1 and TRBJ2-1; 7 bases map to TRBD1. Germline CDR1 is MNHNS and CDR2 is SASEGT. CDR3 size: 15 residues. Trimming removed 6 bases from V and 4 bases from J; junction bases left unmatched: 9. The CDR3 spells CASSFTGDPYNEQFF. The CDR3 DNA follows: TGTGCCAGCAGCTTTACAGGGGACCCATACAATGAGCAGTTCTTC.

This rearrangement joins TRBV5-1 to TRBJ2-5; 8 bases fit TRBD1. V gave up 5 bases and J gave up 1 base; unmatched junction bases: 10. This CDR3 is built from 16 residues. The germline CDR1 and CDR2 sequences are SGHRS and YFSETQ. The CDR3 DNA reads TGCGCCAGCAGAACCCCGACAGGGGCCATCCAAGAGACCCAGTACTTC. Amino acid sequence: CASRTPTGAIQETQYF.

This clonotype showed up many times. The chain combines TRBV28 with TRBJ1-4; TRBD1 is a possible D gene (5 bases). V shed 8 bases and J shed 7 bases, with 11 bases lying between them. There are 12 residues in the CDR3. The germline CDR1 and CDR2 sequences are MDHEN and SYDVKM. The CDR3 region has the DNA TGTGCCAGCGGGGCTATAGGTGAAAAACTGTTTTTT. Translation: CASGAIGEKLFF.

This clonotype was recorded a few times. The genes are TRBV19 and TRBJ1-5; possibly TRBD1 for D (5 bases). The V and J ends lost 6 bases and 1 base respectively, with 10 bases between them. Germline lookup yields CDR1 LNHDA and CDR2 SQIVND (reference sequence). The CDR3 has 14 residues. CDR3 DNA sequence: TGTGCCAGTAGACGACAGTGGAGCAATCAGCCCCAGCATTTT. Residues: CASRRQWSNQPQHF.

This clonotype has more than one count but fewer than ten. V gene TRBV7-3 combines with J gene TRBJ1-6; no reliable D call. The CDR3 consists of 14 residues. Between the trimmed V and J ends, which lost 5 bases and 13 bases, there was a span of 18 bases. Germline loops: CDR1 SGHTA, CDR2 FQGTGA. The CDR3 nucleotides read TGTGCCAGCAGCCCGTCGAAGCTACAGTCTCCCCTCCACTTT. It translates to CASSPSKLQSPLHF. The full variable domain, completed using reference TRBV7-3 and TRBJ1-6, is GAGVSQTPSNKVTEKGKYVELRCDPISGHTALYWYRQSLGQGPEFLIYFQGTGAADDSGLPNDRFFAVRPEGSVSTLKIQRTERGDSAVYLCASSPSKLQSPLHFGNGTRLTVT.

About this clonotype: Just one base apart from a much larger clone, this may be a read error. This chain links TRBV3-1 with TRBJ2-3, with D perhaps matching TRBD2 (6 bases). The CDR3 sequence is 16 residues long. V gave up 6 bases and J gave up 1 base, with 17 bases separating them. Germline lookup yields CDR1 LGHDT and CDR2 YNNKEL (reference sequence). This CDR3 reads CASSLRLGSGTDTQYF. The DNA of the CDR3 is TGTGCCAGCAGTCTCCGACTAGGCTCTGGCACAGATACGCAGTATTTT.

The V and J genes are TRBV11-2 and TRBJ2-5, with D possibly being TRBD2 (5 bases). The CDR3 covers 15 residues. Trimming left V 2 bases short and J 4 bases short, with 14 bases between. Germline loops: CDR1 SGHAT, CDR2 FQNNGV. The CDR3 reads CASSLNGPGGETQYF. The DNA for the CDR3 is TGTGCCAGCAGCTTAAACGGTCCAGGAGGAGAGACCCAGTACTTC.

This clonotype was seen a few times. The gene calls are TRBV28 and TRBJ1-2; 9 positions agree with TRBD1. Trimming at V came to 3 bases and at J to 1 base, leaving 12 bases not matched to a gene. Germline CDR1 reads MDHEN; CDR2 reads SYDVKM. This CDR3 region has 18 residues. This CDR3 reads CASSLERDRVLGNYGYTF. The CDR3 region has the DNA TGTGCCAGCAGTTTGGAACGGGACAGGGTGTTGGGTAACTATGGCTACACCTTC.

This clonotype was observed once. The V gene is TRBV12-3 or TRBV12-4, the J gene TRBJ1-3; D not certain. This CDR3 is built from 15 residues. V was cut by 7 bases and J by 0 bases, with 13 bases left in between. The CDR3 bases are TGTGCCAGCACCCTACAGAGTTTCTCTGGAAACACCATATATTTT. Translation gives CASTLQSFSGNTIYF.

This clonotype was detected many times. V usage is TRBV7-9 and J usage is TRBJ1-1; the D gene is possibly TRBD1 (5 bases). CDR3 length: 15 amino acids. Germline V CDR1 and CDR2: SEHNR, FQNEAQ (reference sequence). Trimming left V 0 bases short and J 5 bases short, with 13 bases between. For the CDR3, the DNA is TGTGCCAGCAGCTTAGCGGAACAGGTGTATACTGAAGCTTTCTTT. This encodes CASSLAEQVYTEAFF.